These T cell receptor beta chains were read from a single sample in a study of T-cell reconstitution after alpha-beta-depleted transplantation in children. From the PCR reads, TCRdb called clonotypes with MiXCR, one entry per CDR3 protein. The sample comprises 250,000 to 400,000 distinct CDR3 sequences, roughly 25% of which are singletons, and approximately 11% rests with the top ten. This specimen was PBMCs, mostly from graft donor cells, taken 180 days after TCRalphabeta/CD19-depleted stem cell transplant. Every receptor here comes from a male patient aged 5 to 17 who had a stem cell transplant for acute lymphoblastic leukemia, so the T cells may come from the graft donor. The CDR3 runs from the conserved cysteine through the conserved F or W. A D gene is named only where the DNA matches it firmly. Not every row has a clone size; where given, it reads once, few, many or a size class.

d_gene	v_gene	abundance	j_gene	CDR3nt	CDR3aa
NA	TRBV7-2	NA	TRBJ2-2	TGTGCCAGCAGCTTAGGGGGGTACACCGGGGAGCTGTTTTTT	CASSLGGYTGELFF
TRBD2	TRBV5-1	many	TRBJ2-1	TGCGCCAGCAGCTTGGCTAGCGGGACGAATGAGCAGTTCTTC	CASSLASGTNEQFF
TRBD1	TRBV27	NA	TRBJ2-2	TGTGCCAGCAGTTTCAGGGGGTGGACCGGGGAGCTGTTTTTT	CASSFRGWTGELFF
TRBD2	TRBV11-3	few	TRBJ2-3	TGTGCCAGCAGCTTGGGCTCTCTGGGAGGGCCCACAGATACGCAGTATTTT	CASSLGSLGGPTDTQYF
NA	TRBV12-3/TRBV12-4	NA	TRBJ1-4	TGTGCCGTCACCTCCCGAGCAACTAATGAAAAACTGTTTTTT	CAVTSRATNEKLFF
NA	TRBV4-1	NA	TRBJ1-1	TGCGCCAGCAGCCAAGGTCATCCCCAGGAGAACACTGAAGCTTTCTTT	CASSQGHPQENTEAFF
TRBD1	TRBV11-2	NA	TRBJ1-1	TGTGCCAGCACCCCCGGGACAGGGGCGACCGAAGCTTTCTTT	CASTPGTGATEAFF
NA	TRBV5-5	few	TRBJ1-6	TGTGCCAGCAGCATAACGACAGGCAGCTCCTATAATTCACCCCTCCACTTT	CASSITTGSSYNSPLHF
NA	TRBV15	few	TRBJ2-5	TGTGCCACCAGCAGAGTTGGGGGACTTAAAGAGACCCAGTACTTC	CATSRVGGLKETQYF
NA	TRBV7-6	NA	TRBJ2-1	TGTGCCAGCAGCTTAGCACTGACTGGATACAATGAGCAGTTCTTC	CASSLALTGYNEQFF
TRBD2	TRBV12-3/TRBV12-4	few	TRBJ2-1	TGTGCCAGCAGGATTGCGCTCGGAGCGGGAGGCAGCCACAATGAGCAGTTCTTC	CASRIALGAGGSHNEQFF
TRBD1	TRBV27	NA	TRBJ2-3	TGTGCCAGCAGTTTGGGGACAGGGGGCTCTTATCGTGAAGATACGCAGTATTTT	CASSLGTGGSYREDTQYF
NA	TRBV11-2	few	TRBJ1-2	TGTGCCAGCAGCTTAGCCGGAGGGGGGTCCTATGGCTACACCTTC	CASSLAGGGSYGYTF
NA	TRBV10-3	NA	TRBJ2-6	TGTGCCATCAGTGATGGGTTAGGGTCTGGGGCCAACGTCCTGACTTTC	CAISDGLGSGANVLTF
TRBD1	TRBV2	NA	TRBJ2-7	TGTGCCAGCAAAAAAGGACAGGTCGATTACGAGCAGTACTTC	CASKKGQVDYEQYF
TRBD2	TRBV10-3	few	TRBJ2-3	TGTGCCATCAGGGACGGACTAGCGGGATCGAATACAGATACGCAGTATTTT	CAIRDGLAGSNTDTQYF
NA	TRBV5-1	many	TRBJ2-2	TGCGCCAGCAGCTTGGCCTACACCGGGGAGCTGTTTTTT	CASSLAYTGELFF
NA	TRBV29-1	NA	TRBJ1-1	TGCAGCGCTACTAACACTGAAGCTTTCTTT	CSATNTEAFF
NA	TRBV20-1	NA	TRBJ1-2	TGCAGTGCTAGAGGAGACCGTTCGAACTATGGCTACACCTTC	CSARGDRSNYGYTF
NA	TRBV7-9	few	TRBJ2-2	TGTGCCAGCAGCTTAGCTGGACTCACGAACACCGGGGAGCTGTTTTTT	CASSLAGLTNTGELFF
NA	TRBV5-1	many	TRBJ2-1	TGCGCCAGCAGCTTGGCCTTAAATGAGCAGTTCTTC	CASSLALNEQFF
NA	TRBV12-3/TRBV12-4	many	TRBJ1-1	TGTGCCAGCAAGCTACAGGGCCGATTTTTCTTT	CASKLQGRFFF
TRBD1	TRBV7-3	few	TRBJ2-2	TGTGCCAGCAGCTTCCTAGGACAGGGAAGGGACACCGGGGAGCTGTTTTTT	CASSFLGQGRDTGELFF
TRBD1	TRBV5-6	few	TRBJ1-5	TGTGCCAGCAGCTTCCTGATGACAGGGGCTCAGCCCCAGCATTTT	CASSFLMTGAQPQHF
NA	TRBV29-1	few	TRBJ2-5	TGCAGCGCTGACAGCCTCCACGGAGAGACCCAGTACTTC	CSADSLHGETQYF
TRBD1	TRBV5-1	many	TRBJ2-7	TGCGCCAGCAGCTTGGAAGGGACAGGAGCTTACGAGCAGTACTTC	CASSLEGTGAYEQYF